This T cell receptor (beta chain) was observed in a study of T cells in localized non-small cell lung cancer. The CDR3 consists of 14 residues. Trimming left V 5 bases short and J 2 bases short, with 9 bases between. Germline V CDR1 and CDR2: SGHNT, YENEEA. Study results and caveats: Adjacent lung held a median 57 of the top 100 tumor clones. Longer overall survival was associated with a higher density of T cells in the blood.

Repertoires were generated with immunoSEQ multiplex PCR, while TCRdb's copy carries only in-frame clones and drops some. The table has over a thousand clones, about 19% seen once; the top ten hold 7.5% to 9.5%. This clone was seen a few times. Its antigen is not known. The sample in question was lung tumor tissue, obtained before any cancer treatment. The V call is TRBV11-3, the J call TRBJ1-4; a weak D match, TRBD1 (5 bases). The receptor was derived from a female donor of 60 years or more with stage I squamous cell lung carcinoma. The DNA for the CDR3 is TGTGCCAGCAGCCGGGGGACTACTAATGAAAAACTGTTTTTT. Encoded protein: CASSRGTTNEKLFF.